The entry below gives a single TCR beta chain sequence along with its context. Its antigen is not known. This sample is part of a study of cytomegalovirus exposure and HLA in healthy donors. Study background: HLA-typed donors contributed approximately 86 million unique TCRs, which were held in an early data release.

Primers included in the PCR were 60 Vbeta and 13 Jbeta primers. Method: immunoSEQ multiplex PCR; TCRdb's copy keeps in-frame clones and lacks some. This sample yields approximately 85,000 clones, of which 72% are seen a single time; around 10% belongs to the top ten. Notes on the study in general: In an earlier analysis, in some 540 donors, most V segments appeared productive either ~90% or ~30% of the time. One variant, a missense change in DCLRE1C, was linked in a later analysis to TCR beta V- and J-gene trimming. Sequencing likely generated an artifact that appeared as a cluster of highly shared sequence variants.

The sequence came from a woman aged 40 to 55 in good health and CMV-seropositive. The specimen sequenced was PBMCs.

The CDR3 coding sequence is TGTGCCAGCAGCCATTGGGATCTAGCGGGGGGCCCAGATACGCAGTATTTT. Amino acids: CASSHWDLAGGPDTQYF. The rearrangement uses TRBV4-2 and TRBJ2-3; 11 bases map to TRBD2. Germline V lookup: CDR1 LGHNA, CDR2 YNFKEQ. The ends lost 3 bases at V and 4 bases at J; junction bases unmatched: 9. This CDR3 spans 17 amino acids.